These T cell receptor beta chains were read from a single sample in a study of blood T cell repertoires in COVID-19. Measured with immunoSEQ multiplex PCR; TCRdb has only the in-frame clones, and not every one. The data contain about 280,000 clones, roughly 87% of them seen just once; the ten biggest clones take up approximately 12%. Sequencing was done on a sample of peripheral blood. Receptors originate from a human donor in a cohort sampled during active COVID-19. CDR3s include the opening cysteine and the closing phenylalanine or tryptophan. D genes are given only for firm matches. Rows may omit the clone size; those that give it use once, few, many or a size class.

>TRBJ2-1|13|-|TRBV2|-
CASSALSGYGKFF
TGTGCCAGCAGCGCACTTTCGGGGTACGGAAAGTTCTTC
>TRBJ1-5|16|-|TRBV19|-
CASSPGSQGGGQPQHF
TGTGCCAGTAGTCCAGGATCCCAGGGAGGGGGTCAGCCCCAGCATTTT
>TRBJ2-7|14|-|TRBV10-3|TRBD1
CAISVGQGAYEQYF
TGTGCCATCAGTGTAGGACAGGGGGCCTACGAGCAGTACTTC
>TRBJ1-2|15|-|TRBV9|TRBD1
CASSAGGPANYGYTF
TGTGCCAGCAGCGCAGGGGGACCAGCTAACTATGGCTACACCTTC
>TRBJ1-2|14|-|TRBV29-1|-
CSVGDRRQNYGYTF
TGCAGCGTGGGTGACAGGAGGCAAAACTATGGCTACACCTTC
>TRBJ2-3|18|-|TRBV13|-
CASSLTGFLHTHTDTQYF
TGTGCCAGCAGCTTAACGGGGTTCCTTCACACACACACAGATACGCAGTATTTT
>TRBJ2-7|11|few|TRBV6-6|-
CASSLDSEQYF
TGTGCCAGCAGCCTTGACTCAGAGCAGTACTTC
>TRBJ2-1|13|-|TRBV7-2|-
CASSLGGYDEQFF
TGTGCCAGCAGCTTAGGAGGCTACGATGAGCAGTTCTTC
>TRBJ1-5|14|-|TRBV28|TRBD1
CASRTRGRVQPQHF
TGTGCCAGCAGGACCAGGGGGCGGGTTCAGCCCCAGCATTTT
>TRBJ2-7|14|-|TRBV27|-
CASSFLSNPREQYF
TGTGCCAGCAGTTTTCTTAGTAACCCGCGCGAGCAGTACTTC
>TRBJ2-1|12|-|TRBV6-5|-
CASRLSYNEQFF
TGTGCCAGCAGGTTATCCTACAATGAGCAGTTCTTC
>TRBJ2-1|11|-|TRBV7-9|TRBD1
CASERDSEQFF
TGTGCCAGCGAGAGGGACAGTGAGCAGTTCTTC
>TRBJ1-3|16|once|TRBV5-1|TRBD1
CASSRQGSDSGNTIYF
TGCGCCAGCAGCCGACAGGGGTCTGACTCTGGAAACACCATATATTTT
>TRBJ2-2|14|-|TRBV19|TRBD2
CASTLAGVGRELFF
TGTGCCAGTACCCTAGCGGGAGTTGGTCGGGAGCTGTTTTTT
>TRBJ1-1|17|-|TRBV19|-
CASSITFGGGRNTEAFF
TGTGCCAGTAGTATAACTTTCGGCGGAGGTCGGAACACTGAAGCTTTCTTT
>TRBJ2-1|12|-|TRBV2|-
CASSEEGGGQFF
TGTGCCAGCAGTGAAGAGGGAGGGGGGCAGTTCTTC
>TRBJ2-7|15|-|TRBV5-1|-
CASSLVPGANNEQYF
TGCGCCAGCAGCTTGGTCCCAGGGGCTAATAACGAGCAGTACTTC
>TRBJ2-5|15|-|TRBV7-2|TRBD1
CASSSTRDRGQTQYF
TGTGCCAGCAGCTCTACCCGGGACAGGGGACAGACCCAGTACTTC
>TRBJ1-2|13|-|TRBV27|-
CASAFTVNYGYTF
TGTGCCAGCGCATTTACAGTTAACTATGGCTACACCTTC
>TRBJ1-2|16|-|TRBV19|TRBD1
CASSASAGQGASGYTF
TGTGCCAGTAGTGCCTCGGCGGGACAGGGGGCTTCTGGCTACACCTTC
>TRBJ2-5|16|once|TRBV5-1|TRBD2
CASSLGLADFQETQYF
TGCGCCAGCAGCTTAGGGCTAGCGGATTTCCAAGAGACCCAGTACTTC
>TRBJ2-2|15|-|TRBV6-5|-
CASRKMGRNTGELFF
TGTGCCAGCCGTAAGATGGGGCGGAACACCGGGGAGCTGTTTTTT
>TRBJ1-2|16|-|TRBV5-1|TRBD1
CASSLSGGAINYGYTF
TGCGCCAGCAGCTTGTCAGGGGGCGCGATAAACTATGGCTACACCTTC
>TRBJ2-2|14|-|TRBV18|-
CASSPLEVTGELFF
TGTGCCAGCTCACCCCTAGAGGTAACCGGGGAGCTGTTTTTT
>TRBJ1-5|18|-|TRBV7-9|TRBD1
CASGDLGQGAEGNQPQHF
TGTGCCAGCGGAGATCTGGGGCAGGGGGCGGAAGGCAATCAGCCCCAGCATTTT
>TRBJ2-5|15|-|TRBV19|-
CASPRVGRGIGTQYF
TGTGCCAGTCCCCGCGTGGGAAGGGGGATTGGGACCCAGTACTTC
>TRBJ2-2|14|-|TRBV5-6|-
CASTPRDWTGELFF
TGTGCCAGCACCCCCCGGGACTGGACCGGGGAGCTGTTTTTT
>TRBJ1-2|16|-|TRBV6-5|-
CASSYLTTGRSYGYTF
TGTGCCAGCAGTTACCTCACAACAGGGCGGTCCTATGGCTACACCTTC
>TRBJ2-3|16|-|TRBV5-4|TRBD2
CASSLVVAGVTDTQYF
TGTGCCAGCAGCTTGGTCGTTGCGGGAGTGACAGATACGCAGTATTTT
>TRBJ2-7|14|-|TRBV27|TRBD1
CASSFDRGPYEQYF
TGTGCCAGCAGTTTTGACAGGGGTCCCTACGAGCAGTACTTC
>TRBJ2-2|18|-|TRBV18|TRBD1
CASSLTSRTGDITGELFF
TGTGCCAGCTCACTTACCTCACGGACAGGGGATATCACCGGGGAGCTGTTTTTT
>TRBJ2-1|12|-|TRBV28|-
CASRVAFNEQFF
TGTGCCAGCAGAGTGGCCTTCAATGAGCAGTTCTTC
>TRBJ2-3|17|-|TRBV7-9|TRBD1
CATQRTGGLSSTDTQYF
TGTGCCACCCAACGGACAGGGGGCCTCTCTAGCACAGATACGCAGTATTTT
>TRBJ2-2|14|-|TRBV7-9|-
CASSLGQSGRELFF
TGTGCCAGCAGCTTGGGTCAGAGCGGACGGGAGCTGTTTTTT
>TRBJ1-4|13|-|TRBV28|-
CASTPGTPVFLHF
TGTGCCAGCACCCCCGGGACACCCGTTTTTTTACATTTT
>TRBJ2-1|14|-|TRBV6-6|-
CASSSPASLNEQFF
TGTGCCAGCAGTTCCCCGGCTAGCCTTAATGAGCAGTTCTTC
>TRBJ2-5|14|-|TRBV7-9|-
CASSLALAVETQYF
TGTGCCAGCAGCTTAGCTCTTGCAGTAGAGACCCAGTACTTC
>TRBJ2-1|14|-|TRBV7-8|TRBD2
CASPNRDYLWEQFF
TGTGCCAGCCCGAACCGGGACTACCTTTGGGAGCAGTTCTTC
>TRBJ2-7|14|-|TRBV6-6|TRBD1
CASSFGGQAGEQYF
TGTGCCAGCAGTTTCGGGGGACAGGCGGGCGAGCAGTACTTC